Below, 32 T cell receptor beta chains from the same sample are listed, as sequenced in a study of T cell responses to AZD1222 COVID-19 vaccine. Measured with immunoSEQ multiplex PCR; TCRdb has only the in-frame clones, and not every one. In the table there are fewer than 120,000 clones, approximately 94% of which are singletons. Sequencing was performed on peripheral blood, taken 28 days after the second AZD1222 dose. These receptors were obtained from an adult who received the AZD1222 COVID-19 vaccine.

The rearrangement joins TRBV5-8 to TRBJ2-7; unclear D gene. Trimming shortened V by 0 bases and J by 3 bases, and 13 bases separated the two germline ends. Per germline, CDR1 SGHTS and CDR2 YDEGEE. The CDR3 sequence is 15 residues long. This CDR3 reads CASSLVSAPVYEQYF. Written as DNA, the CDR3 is TGTGCCAGCAGCTTGGTGTCCGCTCCGGTCTACGAGCAGTACTTC. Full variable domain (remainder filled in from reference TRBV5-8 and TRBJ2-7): EAGVTQSPTHLIKTRGQQATLRCSPISGHTSVYWYQQALGLGLQFLLWYDEGEERNRGNFPPRFSGRQFPNYSSELNVNALELEDSALYLCASSLVSAPVYEQYFGPGTRLTVT.

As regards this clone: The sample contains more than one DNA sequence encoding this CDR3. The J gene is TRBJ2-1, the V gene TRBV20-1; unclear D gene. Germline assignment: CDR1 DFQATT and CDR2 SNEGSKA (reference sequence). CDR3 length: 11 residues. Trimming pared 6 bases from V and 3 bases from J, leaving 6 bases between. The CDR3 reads CSAPSYNEQFF. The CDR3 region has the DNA TGCAGTGCACCGAGCTACAATGAGCAGTTCTTC.

CDR3 amino acids: CASRLEGSISNQPQHF. In DNA form, the CDR3 reads TGTGCCAGTAGGTTGGAGGGGTCGATCAGCAATCAGCCCCAGCATTTT. V is TRBV19 and J is TRBJ1-5; a possible D gene is TRBD1 (5 bases). V lost 6 bases and J lost 1, with 16 bases in between. The CDR3 is made up of 16 amino acids. Germline V lookup: CDR1 LNHDA, CDR2 SQIVND (reference sequence). Looking up the rest from reference TRBV19 and TRBJ1-5 gives the full variable domain: DGGITQSPKYLFRKEGQNVTLSCEQNLNHDAMYWYRQDPGQGLRLIYYSQIVNDFQKGDIAEGYSVSREKKESFPLTVTSAQKNPTAFYLCASRLEGSISNQPQHFGDGTRLSIL.

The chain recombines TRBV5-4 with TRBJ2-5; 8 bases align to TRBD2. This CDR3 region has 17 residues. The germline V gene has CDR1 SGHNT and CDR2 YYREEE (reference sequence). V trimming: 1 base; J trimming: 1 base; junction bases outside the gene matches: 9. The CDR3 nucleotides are TGTGCCAGCAGCTTGTTCGGAATAGCGGGGCTCCAAGAGACCCAGTACTTC. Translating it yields CASSLFGIAGLQETQYF. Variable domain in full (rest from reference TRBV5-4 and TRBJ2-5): ETGVTQSPTHLIKTRGQQVTLRCSSQSGHNTVSWYQQALGQGPQFIFQYYREEENGRGNFPPRFSGLQFPNYSSELNVNALELDDSALYLCASSLFGIAGLQETQYFGPGTRLLVL.

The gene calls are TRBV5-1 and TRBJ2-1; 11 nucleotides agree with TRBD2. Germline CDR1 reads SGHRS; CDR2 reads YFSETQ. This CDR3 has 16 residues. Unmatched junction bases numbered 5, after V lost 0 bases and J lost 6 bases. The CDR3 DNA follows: TGCGCCAGCAGCTTGGGGGGGACTAGCGGAACCAATGAGCAGTTCTTC. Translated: CASSLGGTSGTNEQFF.

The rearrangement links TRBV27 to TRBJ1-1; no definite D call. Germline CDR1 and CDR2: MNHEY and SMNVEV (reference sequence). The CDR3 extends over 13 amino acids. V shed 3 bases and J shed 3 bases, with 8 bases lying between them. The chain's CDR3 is CASSLEPYTEAFF. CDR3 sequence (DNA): TGTGCCAGCAGTTTGGAACCTTACACTGAAGCTTTCTTT.

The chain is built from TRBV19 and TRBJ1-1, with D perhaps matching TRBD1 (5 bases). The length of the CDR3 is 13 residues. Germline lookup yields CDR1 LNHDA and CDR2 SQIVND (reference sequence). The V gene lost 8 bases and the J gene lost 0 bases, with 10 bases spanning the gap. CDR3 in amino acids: CASVDSMNTEAFF. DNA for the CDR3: TGTGCCAGTGTTGACAGCATGAACACTGAAGCTTTCTTT.

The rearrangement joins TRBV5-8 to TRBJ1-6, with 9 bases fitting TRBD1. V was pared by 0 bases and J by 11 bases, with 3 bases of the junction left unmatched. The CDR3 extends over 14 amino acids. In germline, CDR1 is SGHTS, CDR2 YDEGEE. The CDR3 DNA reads TGTGCCAGCAGCTTGGACAGGGGGCTGACACCCCTCCACTTT. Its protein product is CASSLDRGLTPLHF.

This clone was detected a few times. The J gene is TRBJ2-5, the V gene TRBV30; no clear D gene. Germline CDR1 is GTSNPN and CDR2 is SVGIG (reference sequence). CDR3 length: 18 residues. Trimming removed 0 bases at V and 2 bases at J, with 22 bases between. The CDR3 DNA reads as TGTGCCTGGAGTGTAGTCTTGAGAAAGGCCACCAGTCAAGAGACCCAGTACTTC. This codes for CAWSVVLRKATSQETQYF.

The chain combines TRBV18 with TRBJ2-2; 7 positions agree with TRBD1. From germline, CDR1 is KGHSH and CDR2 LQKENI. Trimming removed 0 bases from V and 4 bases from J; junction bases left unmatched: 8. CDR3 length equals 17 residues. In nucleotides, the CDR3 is TGTGCCAGCTCACCACCGAACAGGGGAGTCGTCACCGGGGAGCTGTTTTTT. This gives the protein CASSPPNRGVVTGELFF.

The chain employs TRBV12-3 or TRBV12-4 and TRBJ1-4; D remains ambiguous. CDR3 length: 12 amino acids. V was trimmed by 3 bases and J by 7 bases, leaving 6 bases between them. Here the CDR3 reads CASSFVTEKLFF. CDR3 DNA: TGTGCCAGCAGTTTTGTCACTGAAAAACTGTTTTTT.

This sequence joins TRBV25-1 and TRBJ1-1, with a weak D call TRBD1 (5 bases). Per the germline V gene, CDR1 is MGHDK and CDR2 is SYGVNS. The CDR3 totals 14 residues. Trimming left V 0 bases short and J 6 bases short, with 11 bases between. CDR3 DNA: TGTGCCAGCAGTGAATATTCAGGGTCGGCTGAAGCTTTCTTT. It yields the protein CASSEYSGSAEAFF.

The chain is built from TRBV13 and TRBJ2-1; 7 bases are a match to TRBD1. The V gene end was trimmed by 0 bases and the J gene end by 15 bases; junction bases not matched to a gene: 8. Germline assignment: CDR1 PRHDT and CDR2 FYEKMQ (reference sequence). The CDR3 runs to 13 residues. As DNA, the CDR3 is TGTGCCAGCAGCTTAGGCCCGGCAGGGGGAACGTTCTTC. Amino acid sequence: CASSLGPAGGTFF. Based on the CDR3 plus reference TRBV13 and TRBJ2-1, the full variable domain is AAGVIQSPRHLIKEKRETATLKCYPIPRHDTVYWYQQGPGQDPQFLISFYEKMQSDKGSIPDRFSAQQFSDYHSELNMSSLELGDSALYFCASSLGPAGGTFFGPGTRLTVL.

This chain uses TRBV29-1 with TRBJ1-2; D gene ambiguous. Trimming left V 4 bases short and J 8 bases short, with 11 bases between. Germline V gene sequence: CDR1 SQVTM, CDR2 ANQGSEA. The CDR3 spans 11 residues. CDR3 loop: CSVAKREGYTF. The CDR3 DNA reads TGCAGCGTTGCAAAGCGGGAAGGCTACACCTTC.

Here the CDR3 reads CASSSGGAGGYTF. The CDR3 DNA follows: TGTGCCAGCAGTTCGGGGGGGGCGGGTGGCTACACCTTC. The rearrangement uses TRBV27 and TRBJ1-2, with a tentative D call TRBD1 (6 bases). This CDR3 comprises 13 residues. Germline V gives CDR1 MNHEY, CDR2 SMNVEV (reference sequence). Trimming pared 4 bases from V and 7 bases from J, leaving 13 bases between.

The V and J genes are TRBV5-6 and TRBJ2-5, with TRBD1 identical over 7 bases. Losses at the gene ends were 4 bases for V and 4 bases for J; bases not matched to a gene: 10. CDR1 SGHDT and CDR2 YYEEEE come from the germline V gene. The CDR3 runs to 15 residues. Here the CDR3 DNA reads TGTGCCAGCAGCCAGGCATGGGCAGGGGGAGAGACCCAGTACTTC. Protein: CASSQAWAGGETQYF. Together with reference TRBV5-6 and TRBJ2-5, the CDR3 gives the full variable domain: DAGVTQSPTHLIKTRGQQVTLRCSPKSGHDTVSWYQQALGQGPQFIFQYYEEEERQRGNFPDRFSGHQFPNYSSELNVNALLLGDSALYLCASSQAWAGGETQYFGPGTRLLVL.

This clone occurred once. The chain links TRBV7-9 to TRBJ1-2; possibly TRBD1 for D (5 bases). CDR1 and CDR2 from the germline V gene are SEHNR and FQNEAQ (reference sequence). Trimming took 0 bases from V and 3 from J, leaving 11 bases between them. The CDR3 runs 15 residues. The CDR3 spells CASSLAWDAHYGYTF. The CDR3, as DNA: TGTGCCAGCAGCTTAGCTTGGGACGCACACTATGGCTACACCTTC.

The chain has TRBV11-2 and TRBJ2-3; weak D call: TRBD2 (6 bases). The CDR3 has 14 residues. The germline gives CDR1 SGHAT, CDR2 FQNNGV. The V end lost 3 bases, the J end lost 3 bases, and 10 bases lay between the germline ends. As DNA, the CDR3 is TGTGCCAGCAGCTTCCTGGCGGGGACAGATACGCAGTATTTT. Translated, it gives CASSFLAGTDTQYF.

CDR3 coding DNA: TGTGCCAGTCTCAGGGGCCCCCTGGACACTGAAGCTTTCTTT. This gives the protein CASLRGPLDTEAFF. The chain carries TRBV2 and TRBJ1-1, with a tentative D call TRBD1 (6 bases). The V gene's germline CDR1 is SNHLY and CDR2 FYNNEI. The CDR3 consists of 14 residues. The germline V and J ends were trimmed by 9 bases and 3 bases, with 17 bases remaining between them.

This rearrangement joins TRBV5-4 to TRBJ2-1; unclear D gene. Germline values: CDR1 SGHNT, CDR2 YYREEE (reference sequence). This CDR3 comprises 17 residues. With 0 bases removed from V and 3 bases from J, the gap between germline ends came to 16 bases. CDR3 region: CASSLESWVVGYNEQFF. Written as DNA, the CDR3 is TGTGCCAGCAGCTTGGAGAGCTGGGTGGTGGGCTACAATGAGCAGTTCTTC.

DNA for the CDR3: TGTGCCACCGGACAGTCTTACAATGAGCAGTTCTTC. Its protein product is CATGQSYNEQFF. The chain joins TRBV19 to TRBJ2-1; a possible D gene is TRBD1 (6 bases). V gave up 10 bases and J gave up 4 bases, with 11 bases separating them. Germline CDR1 and CDR2: LNHDA and SQIVND (reference sequence). This CDR3 spans 12 amino acids.

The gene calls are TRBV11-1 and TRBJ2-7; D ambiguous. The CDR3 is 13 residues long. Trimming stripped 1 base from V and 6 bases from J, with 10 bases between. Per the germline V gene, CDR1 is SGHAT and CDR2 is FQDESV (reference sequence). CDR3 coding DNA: TGTGCCAGCAGCTTAGAAGGGTTTGGCGAGCAGTACTTC. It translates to CASSLEGFGEQYF.

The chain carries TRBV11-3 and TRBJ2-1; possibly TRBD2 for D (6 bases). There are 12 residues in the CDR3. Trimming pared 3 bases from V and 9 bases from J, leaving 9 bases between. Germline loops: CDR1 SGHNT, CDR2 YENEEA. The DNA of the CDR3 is TGTGCCAGCAGCTTGGGCGGGATTGAGCAGTTCTTC. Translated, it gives CASSLGGIEQFF.

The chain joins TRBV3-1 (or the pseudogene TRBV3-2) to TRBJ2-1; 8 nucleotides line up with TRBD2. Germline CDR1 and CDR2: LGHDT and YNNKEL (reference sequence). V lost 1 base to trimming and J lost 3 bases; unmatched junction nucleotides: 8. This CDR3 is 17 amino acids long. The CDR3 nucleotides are TGTGCCAGCAGCCAAGTTCGTGTTCTAGCGGGCTACAATGAGCAGTTCTTC. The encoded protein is CASSQVRVLAGYNEQFF.

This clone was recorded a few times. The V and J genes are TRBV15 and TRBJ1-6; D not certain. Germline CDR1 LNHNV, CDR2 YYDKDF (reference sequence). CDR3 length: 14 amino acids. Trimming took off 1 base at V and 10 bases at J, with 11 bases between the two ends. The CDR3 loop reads CATSRVRGGSPLHF. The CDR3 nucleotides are TGTGCCACCAGCAGAGTTCGAGGAGGGTCACCCCTCCACTTT.

CDR3 DNA: TGTGCCAGCAGTGACAGGGCTAACACTGAAGCTTTCTTT. It codes for CASSDRANTEAFF. The rearrangement joins TRBV6-4 to TRBJ1-1, with D unclear. The CDR3 is made up of 13 amino acids. Trimming took 2 bases from V and 2 from J, leaving 6 bases between them. CDR1 and CDR2 (germline): MRHNA, SNTAGT.

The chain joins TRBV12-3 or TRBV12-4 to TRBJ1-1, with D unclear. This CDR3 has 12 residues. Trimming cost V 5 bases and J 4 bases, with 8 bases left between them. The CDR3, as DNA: TGTGCCAGCAGTCTATGGGGCACTGAAGCTTTCTTT. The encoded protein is CASSLWGTEAFF.

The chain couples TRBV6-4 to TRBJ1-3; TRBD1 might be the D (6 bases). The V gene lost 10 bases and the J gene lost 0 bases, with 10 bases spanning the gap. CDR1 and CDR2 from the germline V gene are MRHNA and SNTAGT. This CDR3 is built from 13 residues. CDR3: CANDRSSGNTIYF. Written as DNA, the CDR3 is TGTGCCAATGACAGGAGCTCTGGAAACACCATATATTTT.

CDR3 nucleotide sequence: TGTGCCAGCAGCAAATTAAGTACAGGGGGCTACGAGCAGTACTTC. It specifies CASSKLSTGGYEQYF. The chain couples TRBV21-1 to TRBJ2-7; TRBD1, the table's D call, lacks a check against the DNA. TRBV21-1 is a pseudogene. The CDR3 has 15 amino acids.

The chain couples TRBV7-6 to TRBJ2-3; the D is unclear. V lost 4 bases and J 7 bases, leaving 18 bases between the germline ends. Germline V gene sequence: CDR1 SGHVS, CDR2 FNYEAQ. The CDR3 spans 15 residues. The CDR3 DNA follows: TGTGCCAGCAGCTCCCTCGTTGCCAGGAACCATACGCAGTATTTT. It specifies CASSSLVARNHTQYF.

For the CDR3, the DNA is TGTGCCAGCAGTTCAGCGGGGGTAGAGACCCAGTACTTC. This translates into CASSSAGVETQYF. The gene calls are TRBV6-5 and TRBJ2-5; 8 bases align to TRBD2. The germline gives CDR1 MNHEY, CDR2 SVGAGI. The V segment lost 4 bases and the J segment 4 bases; nucleotides outside the gene matches: 2. This CDR3 comprises 13 residues.

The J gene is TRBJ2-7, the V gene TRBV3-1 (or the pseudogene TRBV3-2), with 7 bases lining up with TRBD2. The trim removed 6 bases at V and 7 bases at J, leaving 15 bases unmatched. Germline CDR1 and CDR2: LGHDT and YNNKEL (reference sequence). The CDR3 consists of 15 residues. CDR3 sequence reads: CASRPSGFPSLEQYF. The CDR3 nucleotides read TGTGCCAGCAGACCTAGCGGCTTTCCCTCCCTGGAGCAGTACTTC.